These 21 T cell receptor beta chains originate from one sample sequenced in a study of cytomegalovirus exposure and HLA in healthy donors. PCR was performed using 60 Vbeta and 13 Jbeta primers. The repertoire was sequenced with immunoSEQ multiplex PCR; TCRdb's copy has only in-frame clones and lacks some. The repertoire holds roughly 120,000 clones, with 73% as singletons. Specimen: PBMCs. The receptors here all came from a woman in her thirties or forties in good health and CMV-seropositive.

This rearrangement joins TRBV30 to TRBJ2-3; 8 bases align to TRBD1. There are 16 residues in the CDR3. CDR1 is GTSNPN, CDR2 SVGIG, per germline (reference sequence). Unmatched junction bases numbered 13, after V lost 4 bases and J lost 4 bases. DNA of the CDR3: TGTGCCTGGACAGGACAGGGTAGCAGTAGGGCAGATACGCAGTATTTT. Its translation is CAWTGQGSSRADTQYF.

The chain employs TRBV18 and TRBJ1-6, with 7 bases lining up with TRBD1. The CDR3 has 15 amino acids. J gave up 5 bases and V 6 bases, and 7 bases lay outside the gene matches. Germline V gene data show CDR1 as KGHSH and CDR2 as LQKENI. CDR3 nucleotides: TGTGCCAGCTCCCCCGGGACAGTGAATAATTCACCCCTCCACTTT. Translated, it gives CASSPGTVNNSPLHF.

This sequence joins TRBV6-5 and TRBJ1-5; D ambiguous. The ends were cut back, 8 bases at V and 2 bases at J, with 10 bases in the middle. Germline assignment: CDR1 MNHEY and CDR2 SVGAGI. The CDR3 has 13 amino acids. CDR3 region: CASGEFRNQPQHF. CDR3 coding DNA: TGTGCCAGCGGGGAGTTTCGCAATCAGCCCCAGCATTTT.

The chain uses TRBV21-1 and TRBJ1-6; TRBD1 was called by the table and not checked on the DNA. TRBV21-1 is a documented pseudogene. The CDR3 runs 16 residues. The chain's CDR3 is CASSKVNGTFSSPLHF. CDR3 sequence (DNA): TGTGCCAGCAGCAAAGTCAACGGGACATTCAGTTCACCCCTCCACTTT.

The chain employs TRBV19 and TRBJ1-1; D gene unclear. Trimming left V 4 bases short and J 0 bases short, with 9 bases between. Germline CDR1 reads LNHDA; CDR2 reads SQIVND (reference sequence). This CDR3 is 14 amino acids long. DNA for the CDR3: TGTGCCAGTAGTACGCGGCAGATGAACACTGAAGCTTTCTTT. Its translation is CASSTRQMNTEAFF.

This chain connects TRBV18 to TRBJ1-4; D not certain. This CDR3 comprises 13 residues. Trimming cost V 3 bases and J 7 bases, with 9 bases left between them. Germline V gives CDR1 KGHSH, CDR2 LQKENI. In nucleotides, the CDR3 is TGTGCCAGCTCACCGGCTCTAGGTGAAAAACTGTTTTTT. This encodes CASSPALGEKLFF.

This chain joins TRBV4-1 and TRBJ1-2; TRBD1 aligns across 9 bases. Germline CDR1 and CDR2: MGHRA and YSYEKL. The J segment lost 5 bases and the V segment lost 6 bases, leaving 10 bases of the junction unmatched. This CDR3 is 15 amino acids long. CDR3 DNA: TGCGCCAGCAGTCGCACAGGGGGCGCTTTGTATGGCTACACCTTC. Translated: CASSRTGGALYGYTF.

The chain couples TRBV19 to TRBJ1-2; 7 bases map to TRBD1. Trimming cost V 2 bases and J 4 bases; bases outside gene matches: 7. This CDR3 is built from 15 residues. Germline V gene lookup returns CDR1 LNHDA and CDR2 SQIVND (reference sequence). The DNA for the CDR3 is TGTGCCAGTAGTATAAGACAGGGTTACGGCTATGGCTACACCTTC. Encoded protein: CASSIRQGYGYGYTF.

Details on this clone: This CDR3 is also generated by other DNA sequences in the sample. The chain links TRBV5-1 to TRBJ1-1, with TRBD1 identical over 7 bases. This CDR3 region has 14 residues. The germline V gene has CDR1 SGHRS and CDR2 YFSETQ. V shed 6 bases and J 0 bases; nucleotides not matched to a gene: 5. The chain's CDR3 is CASTRDSLNTEAFF. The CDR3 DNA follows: TGCGCCAGCACCCGGGACAGCCTGAACACTGAAGCTTTCTTT.

CDR3 region: CASSGITGGDGYTF. In DNA, the CDR3 is TGTGCCAGCAGCGGAATAACAGGGGGCGATGGCTACACCTTC. The chain has TRBV9 and TRBJ1-2; 9 nucleotides match TRBD1. The CDR3 totals 14 residues. Trimming at V came to 3 bases and at J to 6 bases, leaving 6 bases not matched to a gene. Germline CDR1 SGDLS, CDR2 YYNGEE.

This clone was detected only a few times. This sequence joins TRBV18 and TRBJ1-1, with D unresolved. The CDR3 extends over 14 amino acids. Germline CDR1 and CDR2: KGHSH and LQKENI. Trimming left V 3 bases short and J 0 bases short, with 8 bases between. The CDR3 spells CASSPADMNTEAFF. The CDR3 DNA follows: TGTGCCAGCTCACCCGCGGATATGAACACTGAAGCTTTCTTT.

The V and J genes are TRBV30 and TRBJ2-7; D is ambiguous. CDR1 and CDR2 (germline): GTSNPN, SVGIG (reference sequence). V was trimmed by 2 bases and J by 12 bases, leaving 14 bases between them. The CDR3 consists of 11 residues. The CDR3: CAWSPTRDLYF. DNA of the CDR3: TGTGCCTGGAGTCCGACACGAGACCTGTACTTC.

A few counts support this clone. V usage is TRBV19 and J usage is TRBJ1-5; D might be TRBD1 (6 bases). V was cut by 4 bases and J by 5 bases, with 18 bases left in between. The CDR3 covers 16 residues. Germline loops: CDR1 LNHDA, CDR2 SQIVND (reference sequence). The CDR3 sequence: CASSNQGSFVYQPQHF. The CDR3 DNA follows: TGTGCCAGTAGTAACCAGGGGAGCTTTGTTTATCAGCCCCAGCATTTT.

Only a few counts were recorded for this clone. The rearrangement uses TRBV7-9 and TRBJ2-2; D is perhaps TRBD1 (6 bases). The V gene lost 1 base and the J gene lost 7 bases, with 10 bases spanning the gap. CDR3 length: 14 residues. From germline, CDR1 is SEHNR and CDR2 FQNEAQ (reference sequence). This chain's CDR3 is CASSLVQGGGELFF. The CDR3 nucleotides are TGTGCCAGCAGCTTAGTACAGGGCGGCGGGGAGCTGTTTTTT.

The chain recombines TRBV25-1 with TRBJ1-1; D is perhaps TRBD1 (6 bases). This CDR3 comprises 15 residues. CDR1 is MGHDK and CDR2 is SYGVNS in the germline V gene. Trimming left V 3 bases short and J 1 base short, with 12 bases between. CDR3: CASSDSWTANTEAFF. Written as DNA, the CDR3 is TGTGCCAGCAGTGATTCTTGGACAGCGAACACTGAAGCTTTCTTT.

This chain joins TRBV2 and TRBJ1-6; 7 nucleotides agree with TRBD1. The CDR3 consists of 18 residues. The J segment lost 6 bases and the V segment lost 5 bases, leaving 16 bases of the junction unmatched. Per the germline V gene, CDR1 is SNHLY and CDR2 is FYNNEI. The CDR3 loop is CASSRRRTGEARNSPLHF. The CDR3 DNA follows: TGTGCCAGCAGTCGGAGGAGAACAGGGGAGGCGCGTAATTCACCCCTCCACTTT.

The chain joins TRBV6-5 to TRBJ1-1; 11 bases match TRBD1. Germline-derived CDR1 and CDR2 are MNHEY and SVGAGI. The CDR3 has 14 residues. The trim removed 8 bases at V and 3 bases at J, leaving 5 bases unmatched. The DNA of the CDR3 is TGTGCCAGCTGGACAGGGGGCGAGTACACTGAAGCTTTCTTT. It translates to CASWTGGEYTEAFF.

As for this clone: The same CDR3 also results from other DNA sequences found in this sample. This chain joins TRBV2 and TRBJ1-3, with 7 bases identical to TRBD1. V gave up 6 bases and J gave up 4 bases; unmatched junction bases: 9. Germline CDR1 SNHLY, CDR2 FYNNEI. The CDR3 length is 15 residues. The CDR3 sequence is CASSQGGKTGNTIYF. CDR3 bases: TGTGCCAGCAGCCAGGGGGGAAAGACCGGAAACACCATATATTTT.

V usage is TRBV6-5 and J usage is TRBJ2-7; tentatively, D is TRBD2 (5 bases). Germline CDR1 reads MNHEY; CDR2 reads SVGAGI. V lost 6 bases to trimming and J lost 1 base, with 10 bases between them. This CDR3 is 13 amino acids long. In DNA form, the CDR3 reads TGTGCCAGCAGGAGGACGGGATCCTACGAGCAGTACTTC. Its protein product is CASRRTGSYEQYF.

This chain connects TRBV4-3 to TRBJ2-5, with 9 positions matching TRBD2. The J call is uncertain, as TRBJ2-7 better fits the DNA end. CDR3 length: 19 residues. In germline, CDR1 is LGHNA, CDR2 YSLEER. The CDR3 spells CASSQDIVAGVGFSYEQYF. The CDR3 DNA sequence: TGCGCCAGCAGCCAAGATATTGTAGCGGGAGTCGGTTTTTCCTACGAGCAGTACTTC.

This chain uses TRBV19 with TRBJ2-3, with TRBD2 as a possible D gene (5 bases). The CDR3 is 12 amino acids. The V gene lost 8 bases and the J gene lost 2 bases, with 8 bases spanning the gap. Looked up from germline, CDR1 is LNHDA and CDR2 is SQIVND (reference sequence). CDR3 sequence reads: CASGRATDTQYF. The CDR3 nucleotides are TGTGCCAGTGGGAGAGCCACAGATACGCAGTATTTT.